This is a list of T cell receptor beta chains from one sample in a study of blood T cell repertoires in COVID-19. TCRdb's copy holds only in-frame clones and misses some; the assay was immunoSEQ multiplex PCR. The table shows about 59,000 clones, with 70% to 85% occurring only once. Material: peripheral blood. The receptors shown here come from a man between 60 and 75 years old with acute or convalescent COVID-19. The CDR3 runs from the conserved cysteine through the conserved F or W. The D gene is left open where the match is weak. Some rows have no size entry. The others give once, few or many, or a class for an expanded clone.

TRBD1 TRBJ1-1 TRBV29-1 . TGCAGCGCGATGAGGGGACAGGGGGACACTGAAGCTTTCTTT CSAMRGQGDTEAFF
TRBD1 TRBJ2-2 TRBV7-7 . TGTGCCAGCAGCCGCTACCACGGGGACAGGACTACCGGGGAGCTGTTTTTT CASSRYHGDRTTGELFF
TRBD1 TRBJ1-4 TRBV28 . TGTGCCAGCAGCCCGCCGGGGACAGCTGAAAAACTGTTTTTT CASSPPGTAEKLFF
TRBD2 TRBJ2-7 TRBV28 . TGTGCCAGCAGTCGACTAGCCCCCTACGAGCAGTACTTC CASSRLAPYEQYF
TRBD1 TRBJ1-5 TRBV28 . TGTGCCAGCAGTCTACCCGGGACAGAGGTAGGTCAGCCCCAGCATTTT CASSLPGTEVGQPQHF
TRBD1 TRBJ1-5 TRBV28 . TGTGCCAGCAGTTTGACAGGGAATCAGCCCCAGCATTTT CASSLTGNQPQHF
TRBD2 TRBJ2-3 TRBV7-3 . TGTGCCAGCAGCCTTACGCCCCCGGGCGGGAGGGCCAAATGGGATACGCAGTATTTT CASSLTPPGGRAKWDTQYF
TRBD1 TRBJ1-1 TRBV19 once TGTGCCAGTTCGACAGGGGAATTGGCGAACACTGAAGCTTTCTTT CASSTGELANTEAFF
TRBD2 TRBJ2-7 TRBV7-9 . TGTGCCAGCAGCTCCCGGGCTAGCGGAGCCTACGAGCAGTACTTC CASSSRASGAYEQYF
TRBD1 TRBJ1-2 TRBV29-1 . TGCAGCGTTGAAGTCCCTGACAGGGGAAGGGATGGCTACACCTTC CSVEVPDRGRDGYTF
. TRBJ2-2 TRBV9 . TGTGCCAGCAGCGGCCGCCCGGGAGTTAGCGGGGAGCTGTTTTTT CASSGRPGVSGELFF
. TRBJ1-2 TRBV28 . TGTGCCAGCAGTTCTCTTAACCCCGCTGACAGTTTTAACTATGGCTACACCTTC CASSSLNPADSFNYGYTF
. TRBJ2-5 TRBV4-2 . TGTGCCAGCAGCCAAGTATTGCGGCGGAAGACCCAGTACTTC CASSQVLRRKTQYF
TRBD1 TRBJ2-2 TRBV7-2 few TGTGCCAACCGGGACAGGGGGAACACCGGGGAGCTGTTTTTT CANRDRGNTGELFF
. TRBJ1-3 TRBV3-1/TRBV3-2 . TGTGCAAGTCGGGGGGCCGGCTCTGGAAACACCATATATTTT CASRGAGSGNTIYF
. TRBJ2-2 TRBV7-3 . TGTGCCAGCAGCGCAGGGGGGGAGCTGTTTTTT CASSAGGELFF
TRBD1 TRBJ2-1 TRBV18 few TGTGCCAGCTCGGCCGGGACAGGGGGAACCAATGAGCAGTTCTTC CASSAGTGGTNEQFF
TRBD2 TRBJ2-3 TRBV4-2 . TGTGCCAGCAGTCGCACTAGCGGGGGGGTAAATACGCAGTATTTT CASSRTSGGVNTQYF
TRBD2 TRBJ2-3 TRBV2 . TGTGCCAGCAGTGATCGGGTACAGCGGGAGCGGCCAGATACGCAGTATTTT CASSDRVQRERPDTQYF
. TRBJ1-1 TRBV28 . TGTGCCAGCCAAAGCTCCCCGGGACAAGTGGTATCTGAAGCTTTCTTT CASQSSPGQVVSEAFF
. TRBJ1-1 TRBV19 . TGTGCCAGTATCCCCCAGGGGAGAGCTGAAGCTTTCTTT CASIPQGRAEAFF
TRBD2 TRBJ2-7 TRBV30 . TGTGCCTGGAGTGTACAGGGACTAGCGGGAGAGCAGCAGTACTTC CAWSVQGLAGEQQYF
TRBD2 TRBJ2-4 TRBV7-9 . TGTGCCAGCAGCTTTTTTTCGGGAGGGCCTTGGTACACAAACATTCAGTACTTC CASSFFSGGPWYTNIQYF
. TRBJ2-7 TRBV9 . TGTGCCAGCAGCCTTTCCCCGGCCTACGAGCAGTACTTC CASSLSPAYEQYF